The clone carrying this TCR beta chain has at least ten counts. The CDR3 extends over 14 amino acids. V lost 5 bases to trimming and J lost 7 bases, with 14 bases between them. The germline CDR1 and CDR2 sequences are SGHAT and FQDESV (reference sequence). The entry originates in a study of low-dose radiotherapy and immunotherapy resistance in tumors. Priming of first-strand cDNA relied on TRAV- and TRBV-specific primers (covering alpha and beta chains). TCRs underwent roughly 19 PCR cycles of amplification with a constant-region primer and V-primer adapter. Following isolation, mRNA was amplified via in vitro transcription. TCRdb fed the reads into MiXCR, producing one record per CDR3 protein. The data contain tens of thousands of distinct CDR3 sequences, approximately 17% of them singletons. Regarding time point: before trial treatment. Donors were treated with nivolumab, ipilimumab, aspirin, and low-dose cyclophosphamide and radiotherapy.

The receptor's source is a male donor with prostate cancer. The source material was PBMCs, sampled before treatment. This rearrangement joins TRBV11-1 to TRBJ2-2, with TRBD1 as a possible D gene (6 bases). CDR3 residues: CASSVQGSGGELFF. The CDR3 DNA reads TGTGCCAGCAGCGTACAGGGTTCTGGCGGGGAGCTGTTTTTT.